This TCR beta chain comes out of a study of CD8 T cells in ankylosing spondylitis. Study outcomes and limitations: Blood from ankylosing spondylitis patients appeared to carry a characteristic roughly 8-variant TCR beta motif.

There are many counts of this clonotype. Its antigen is unidentified. Germline V gives CDR1 DFQATT, CDR2 SNEGSKA (reference sequence). This CDR3 contains 13 residues. The ends were cut back, 5 bases at V and 0 bases at J, with 8 bases in the middle. With molecular barcodes, quantitative 5'-RACE was used to make the TCR beta libraries. TCRdb reprocessed the 5' RACE reads via MiXCR and lists one record per CDR3 protein. The profile shows 800,000 to 900,000 distinct CDR3 sequences, 12% of them singletons. The sequenced sample was blood, either unsorted or a sorted T cell fraction (not recorded which). The source of this sequence is a male donor with ankylosing spondylitis. The rearrangement links TRBV20-1 to TRBJ2-1; D not resolved. Here the CDR3 reads CSAPRSSYNEQFF. In DNA, the CDR3 is TGCAGTGCTCCGAGAAGCTCCTACAATGAGCAGTTCTTC.